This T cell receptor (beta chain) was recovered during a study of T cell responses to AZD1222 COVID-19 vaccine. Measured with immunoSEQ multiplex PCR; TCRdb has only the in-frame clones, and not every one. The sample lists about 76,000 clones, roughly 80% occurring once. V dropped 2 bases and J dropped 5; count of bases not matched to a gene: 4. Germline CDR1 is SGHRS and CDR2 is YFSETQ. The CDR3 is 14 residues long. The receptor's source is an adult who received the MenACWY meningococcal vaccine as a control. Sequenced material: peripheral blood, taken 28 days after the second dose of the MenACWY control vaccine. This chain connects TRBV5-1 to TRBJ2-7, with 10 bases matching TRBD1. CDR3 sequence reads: CASSLGTGEHEQYF. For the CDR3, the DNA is TGCGCCAGCAGCTTAGGGACAGGGGAACACGAGCAGTACTTC.